This T cell receptor (beta chain) emerged from a study of T cell responses to AZD1222 COVID-19 vaccine. Findings and caveats of the study: The sample set comprised mostly white British donors with more females, and clonal diversity was possibly underestimated.

The protocol was immunoSEQ multiplex PCR, while the TCRdb copy is restricted to in-frame clones and leaves out a portion. The sample holds roughly 200,000 clones, roughly 88% seen once. The length of the CDR3 is 12 residues. Trimming removed 6 bases at V and 9 bases at J, with 12 bases between. For this clone: The antigen is unknown.

Sequenced material: peripheral blood, taken on day 0 of AZD1222 vaccination. The V gene is TRBV12-3 or TRBV12-4, the J gene TRBJ1-5, with D possibly TRBD1 on 5 matching bases. This receptor was identified in an adult in good health. In DNA form, the CDR3 reads TGTGCCAGCAGGGGGACGGCATGGCCCCAGCATTTT. It encodes CASRGTAWPQHF.